A selection of T cell receptor beta chains follows, all from one sample in a study of PD-L1 blockade in urothelial cancer. Clones were sequenced by immunoSEQ multiplex PCR, and TCRdb holds only the in-frame ones, with some missing. The sample shows 45,000 to 50,000 clones, about four fifths of them seen only once. The specimen comprised PBMCs, sampled around atezolizumab (anti-PD-L1) treatment. Receptors were obtained from a man between 65 and 85 years old with urothelial cancer. CDR3s include the opening cysteine and the closing phenylalanine or tryptophan. D genes are given only for firm matches. Size values are once, few and many counts, or a class for expanded clones, and some rows have none.

size: -; V: TRBV19; D: TRBD1; J: TRBJ2-4; CDR3: CASRRQGEDIQYF; DNA: TGTGCCAGTAGAAGACAGGGGGAGGACATTCAGTACTTC
size: -; V: TRBV19; D: TRBD1; J: TRBJ2-5; CDR3: CASSKHPTGEETQYF; DNA: TGTGCCAGTAGTAAGCACCCGACAGGGGAAGAGACCCAGTACTTC
size: -; V: TRBV11-3; D: TRBD1; J: TRBJ2-1; CDR3: CASSPGGQGRDEQFF; DNA: TGTGCCAGCAGCCCAGGGGGACAGGGTCGGGATGAGCAGTTCTTC
size: -; V: TRBV2; D: TRBD1; J: TRBJ2-3; CDR3: CASAQGASTDTQYF; DNA: TGTGCCAGCGCACAGGGGGCGAGCACAGATACGCAGTATTTT
size: -; V: TRBV5-4; D: TRBD1; J: TRBJ1-1; CDR3: CASSLGQGLRTEAFF; DNA: TGTGCCAGCAGCTTGGGACAGGGTTTGAGGACTGAAGCTTTCTTT
size: -; V: TRBV7-2; D: -; J: TRBJ1-2; CDR3: CASSPWRGGYGYTF; DNA: TGTGCCAGCAGCCCATGGAGGGGGGGCTATGGCTACACCTTC
size: few; V: TRBV6-1; D: -; J: TRBJ2-5; CDR3: CASSAGEQRKQETQYF; DNA: TGTGCCAGCAGTGCCGGGGAACAGCGAAAGCAAGAGACCCAGTACTTC
size: -; V: TRBV6-1; D: -; J: TRBJ1-2; CDR3: CASIPTDSHFYGYTF; DNA: TGTGCCAGCATACCCACGGACAGCCATTTTTATGGCTACACCTTC
size: -; V: TRBV13; D: -; J: TRBJ2-7; CDR3: CASSLLPGEQYF; DNA: TGTGCCAGCAGCTTACTCCCAGGAGAGCAGTACTTC
size: -; V: TRBV5-1; D: -; J: TRBJ2-7; CDR3: CASSLAWTAYEQYF; DNA: TGCGCCAGCAGCCTGGCCTGGACAGCCTACGAGCAGTACTTC
size: -; V: TRBV30; D: -; J: TRBJ2-5; CDR3: CAWERRVQETQYF; DNA: TGTGCCTGGGAGAGGAGGGTCCAAGAGACCCAGTACTTC
size: few; V: TRBV19; D: TRBD1; J: TRBJ1-1; CDR3: CASSSRSGQTEAFF; DNA: TGTGCCAGTAGTTCCCGGTCGGGACAGACAGAAGCTTTCTTT
size: -; V: TRBV19; D: TRBD1; J: TRBJ1-5; CDR3: CASSSDRGQPQHF; DNA: TGTGCCAGTAGTTCCGACAGGGGACAGCCCCAGCATTTT
size: -; V: TRBV2; D: -; J: TRBJ2-1; CDR3: CASSEGLNNEQFF; DNA: TGTGCCAGCAGTGAGGGACTGAACAATGAGCAGTTCTTC
size: once; V: TRBV7-9; D: TRBD1; J: TRBJ2-3; CDR3: CASSVMTGPDTQYF; DNA: TGTGCCAGCAGCGTTATGACAGGGCCAGATACGCAGTATTTT
size: once; V: TRBV6-1; D: TRBD2; J: TRBJ2-1; CDR3: CASSVNSGSSYNEQFF; DNA: TGTGCCAGCAGTGTGAATAGCGGGAGCTCCTACAATGAGCAGTTCTTC
size: few; V: TRBV11-2; D: TRBD1; J: TRBJ1-1; CDR3: CASSGGTDFEAFF; DNA: TGTGCCAGCAGCGGAGGGACAGACTTTGAAGCTTTCTTT
size: -; V: TRBV7-3; D: -; J: TRBJ2-2; CDR3: CASSLLQGTGELFF; DNA: TGTGCCAGCAGCTTACTACAGGGTACCGGGGAGCTGTTTTTT
size: -; V: TRBV6-5; D: -; J: TRBJ2-7; CDR3: CASSVQGSYEQYF; DNA: TGTGCCAGCAGTGTTCAGGGATCATACGAGCAGTACTTC
size: -; V: TRBV25-1; D: TRBD2; J: TRBJ2-3; CDR3: CASSGLAGADTQYF; DNA: TGTGCCAGCAGTGGTCTAGCGGGAGCAGATACGCAGTATTTT
size: -; V: TRBV29-1; D: -; J: TRBJ2-1; CDR3: CSGRAYNEQFF; DNA: TGCAGCGGAAGAGCCTACAATGAGCAGTTCTTC
size: once; V: TRBV2; D: TRBD2; J: TRBJ2-1; CDR3: CASSLTSSRLAGVNEQFF; DNA: TGTGCCAGCAGTCTGACTTCTTCTAGACTAGCGGGAGTTAATGAGCAGTTCTTC
size: -; V: TRBV27; D: TRBD2; J: TRBJ2-3; CDR3: CASSPHRLAGTLSTDTQYF; DNA: TGTGCCAGCAGTCCACACCGACTAGCGGGGACGCTCAGCACAGATACGCAGTATTTT
size: -; V: TRBV5-1; D: -; J: TRBJ2-3; CDR3: CASSPLAPDTQYF; DNA: TGCGCCAGCAGCCCCTTAGCTCCAGATACGCAGTATTTT
size: -; V: TRBV14; D: TRBD1; J: TRBJ1-2; CDR3: CASSRDRESFGYTF; DNA: TGTGCCAGCAGCCGGGACAGGGAAAGTTTTGGCTACACCTTC
size: -; V: TRBV5-4; D: -; J: TRBJ1-2; CDR3: CASRHRETYGYTF; DNA: TGTGCCAGCAGACACAGGGAGACCTATGGCTACACCTTC
size: -; V: TRBV5-1; D: TRBD1; J: TRBJ1-4; CDR3: CASSLGQGGNEKLFF; DNA: TGCGCCAGCAGCTTGGGACAGGGGGGTAATGAAAAACTGTTTTTT
size: -; V: TRBV18; D: -; J: TRBJ2-2; CDR3: CASSPPSRTGELFF; DNA: TGTGCCAGCTCACCCCCTTCGCGCACCGGGGAGCTGTTTTTT
size: -; V: TRBV7-7; D: TRBD1; J: TRBJ2-7; CDR3: CASSLDRGMGKQYF; DNA: TGTGCTAGCAGCTTAGACAGGGGTATGGGGAAGCAGTACTTC
size: -; V: TRBV7-8; D: TRBD1; J: TRBJ2-5; CDR3: CASSSGGEETQYF; DNA: TGTGCCAGCAGCTCAGGGGGTGAGGAGACCCAGTACTTC
size: once; V: TRBV28; D: -; J: TRBJ2-1; CDR3: CASSLPQGYNEQFF; DNA: TGTGCCAGCAGTTTGCCGCAGGGGTACAATGAGCAGTTCTTC
size: medium-sized; V: TRBV7-8; D: TRBD1; J: TRBJ1-4; CDR3: CASSAGGWGEKLFF; DNA: TGTGCCAGCAGTGCAGGGGGCTGGGGTGAAAAACTGTTTTTT
size: -; V: TRBV5-1; D: TRBD2; J: TRBJ2-1; CDR3: CASSIGLAGTEWEQFF; DNA: TGCGCCAGCAGCATCGGACTAGCGGGAACGGAGTGGGAGCAGTTCTTC
size: -; V: TRBV19; D: TRBD1; J: TRBJ2-2; CDR3: CASSMERQGARAGELFF; DNA: TGTGCCAGTAGTATGGAAAGACAGGGGGCGAGGGCCGGGGAGCTGTTTTTT
size: -; V: TRBV6-6; D: TRBD1; J: TRBJ2-7; CDR3: CASVPRDRANEQYF; DNA: TGTGCCAGCGTCCCCCGGGACAGGGCCAACGAGCAGTACTTC
size: -; V: TRBV30; D: -; J: TRBJ2-7; CDR3: CAWSSRGLLTYEQYF; DNA: TGTGCCTGGAGCTCCCGGGGACTTTTAACCTACGAGCAGTACTTC
size: once; V: TRBV7-9; D: -; J: TRBJ2-5; CDR3: CASSLVGDSQETQYF; DNA: TGTGCCAGCAGCTTAGTGGGTGACAGTCAAGAGACCCAGTACTTC